This T cell receptor beta chain was sequenced in a study of blood T cell repertoires in COVID-19. As for the study in general: PBMCs, B-cell-depleted T cells, or T cells provided the cDNA or gDNA that made up the material.

The CDR3 totals 18 residues. The germline gives CDR1 SGHRS, CDR2 YFSETQ. Trimming removed 0 bases from V and 4 bases from J, with 22 bases in between. Only in-frame clones appear in the TCRdb table, and some are missing; sequencing was by immunoSEQ multiplex PCR. This table holds about 290,000 clones, around 81% found once. This sequence joins TRBV5-1 and TRBJ1-1; D not resolved. The sequencing input was peripheral blood. This TCR was recovered from a woman between 50 and 59 years old with active or convalescent COVID-19. The CDR3 DNA follows: TGCGCCAGCAGCTTGGGCTGGACGGGATTCCAATTGGGCACTGAAGCTTTCTTT. It yields the protein CASSLGWTGFQLGTEAFF.